These T cell receptor beta chains were read from a single sample in a study of Graves' ophthalmopathy and Graves' hyperthyroidism. Via MiXCR, TCRdb re-called the multiplex PCR reads, giving one row per CDR3 protein. This table holds 300,000 to 450,000 distinct CDR3 sequences, roughly 15% found once. The sequenced sample consisted of peripheral blood. These receptors were obtained from an adult woman with stable Graves' hyperthyroidism. Both conserved end residues are part of each CDR3. Each record gives: V gene, CDR3 protein.

v_call: TRBV28
cdr3_aa: CASRFGQGSWYEQYF

v_call: TRBV24-1
cdr3_aa: CATSNKPATGELFF

v_call: TRBV12-3/TRBV12-4
cdr3_aa: CASSFRDTEAFF

v_call: TRBV15
cdr3_aa: CATSRGSQPQHF

v_call: TRBV6-5
cdr3_aa: CASRAAGLSTEAFF

v_call: TRBV12-5
cdr3_aa: CASGLVRAGETQYF

v_call: TRBV6-1
cdr3_aa: CASSVKFTGELFF

v_call: TRBV20-1
cdr3_aa: CSATRTVSYEQYF

v_call: TRBV28
cdr3_aa: CASSSRWTGKSYGYTF

v_call: TRBV15
cdr3_aa: CATSRDRTANEAFF

v_call: TRBV6-1
cdr3_aa: CASSLGTPSSYEQYF

v_call: TRBV6-5
cdr3_aa: CASSYGVEKRDTEAFF

v_call: TRBV29-1
cdr3_aa: CSGGKRGTQYF

v_call: TRBV28
cdr3_aa: CASSLTLFWNPSYEQYF

v_call: TRBV28
cdr3_aa: CASSSHRDTYTGELFF

v_call: TRBV11-1
cdr3_aa: CASSPGTSGRETQYF

v_call: TRBV28
cdr3_aa: CASSSDRAEQYF

v_call: TRBV10-2
cdr3_aa: CASSDMQGQDYGYTF

v_call: TRBV12-3/TRBV12-4
cdr3_aa: CASSAPINYGYTF

v_call: TRBV12-3/TRBV12-4
cdr3_aa: CASSLGTGVETQYF

v_call: TRBV5-8
cdr3_aa: CASSRRTGQDSPLHF

v_call: TRBV2
cdr3_aa: CASKAVIYEQYF

v_call: TRBV28
cdr3_aa: CASSFLIDRGLYEQYF

v_call: TRBV6-1
cdr3_aa: CASSGTRSTQETQYF

v_call: TRBV25-1
cdr3_aa: CASSKRGGANTGELFF

v_call: TRBV5-6
cdr3_aa: CASSTGLSEAFF

v_call: TRBV12-3/TRBV12-4
cdr3_aa: CASSPGQDRDGYTF

v_call: TRBV30
cdr3_aa: CAWSVFSTAANYGYTF

v_call: TRBV18
cdr3_aa: CASSPRVREHIQYF

v_call: TRBV3-1
cdr3_aa: CASSQDWTASGNTIYF

v_call: TRBV4-3
cdr3_aa: CASSQEPPYTGELFF

v_call: TRBV20-1
cdr3_aa: CSARGDWDIYSPLHF

v_call: TRBV12-3/TRBV12-4
cdr3_aa: CASSFGDRRDTEAFF

v_call: TRBV28
cdr3_aa: CASIPTRTKGGEQYF

v_call: TRBV4-2
cdr3_aa: CASSQPSTLYEQYF

v_call: TRBV10-3
cdr3_aa: CAITSSGANTEAFF

v_call: TRBV3-1
cdr3_aa: CASSQAGLASEQYF

v_call: TRBV5-1
cdr3_aa: CASSLMGFNSPLHF

v_call: TRBV5-1
cdr3_aa: CVSSSGLAGGSSYEQYF

v_call: TRBV6-1
cdr3_aa: CASWATRSANTEAFF